The clone carrying this T cell receptor beta chain occurred a few times. Its target is not known. These data are taken from a study of human T cells and chemical hapten exposure. Study context: Diagnoses of alopecia areata, totalis or universalis occurred in mostly female patients.

Time point noted: patch test 1, 2 weeks after DPC sensitization. Treatment specified: therapeutic diphenylcyclopropenone sensitization with weekly scalp DPC. Alopecia patients between 18 and 70 years old and suitable for DPC were used as donors. Study-wide results and limits: Versus controls, expanded TCRs had significantly more large CDR3 similarity clusters.

Unique molecular identifiers were affixed to discrete cDNA molecules within the library. TCRdb re-derived calls from the RACE reads in MiXCR, one entry per CDR3 protein. The data hold about 120,000 distinct CDR3 sequences, with around 10% observed a single time. The specimen was whole blood, collected in connection with sensitization to the hapten diphenylcyclopropenone (DPC). This receptor was identified in a woman in her forties or fifties with alopecia areata. Some clones in this sample may be carry-over from other donors' samples.

In nucleotides, the CDR3 is TGCAGTGCTAGAGATTTAGGGGCCAACGTCCTGACTTTC. It is translated as CSARDLGANVLTF. The V gene is TRBV20-1, the J gene TRBJ2-6; no clear D gene. The CDR3 consists of 13 residues. V shed 0 bases and J shed 4 bases, with 4 bases lying between them. In germline, CDR1 is DFQATT, CDR2 SNEGSKA (reference sequence).